The clone carrying this T cell receptor beta chain was recorded a few times. Its specificity is unknown. The source of the sample is a study of lymphopenia after photon versus proton radiotherapy. The study's findings and limits: Proton therapy kept repertoires fairly stable, unlike photons, which gained effector/memory cells. Larger post-nadir TCR diversity loss correlated inversely with survival in deceased patients.

The V and J ends lost 2 bases and 4 bases respectively, with 12 bases between them. Germline values: CDR1 SGHDT, CDR2 YYEEEE. The CDR3 is made up of 14 amino acids. The method was immunoSEQ multiplex PCR; TCRdb's version includes in-frame clones alone and lacks a portion of them. Among 37,000 or so clones listed, about 85% were seen once. The V gene is TRBV5-6, the J gene TRBJ1-2; no clear D gene. The TCR sequence derives from a man in his fifties with gastric cancer. The sample consisted of peripheral blood, taken from a patient treated with photon-based radiotherapy. CDR3: CASSLRVESYGYTF. The CDR3 nucleotides read TGTGCCAGCAGCTTAAGGGTAGAGTCCTATGGCTACACCTTC.